This T cell receptor beta chain was identified in a study of control samples from healthy donors and cancer patients (dated by TCRdb to about 2020). V gives up 2 bases and J gives up 6 bases, and the segment between their germline ends measures 6 bases. For CDR1 and CDR2, the germline V gene lists MRHNA and SNTAGT. The CDR3, cysteine through phenylalanine, is 12 amino acids long. Only the CDR3 part of the read is kept: 36 bases, read in frame from the first base. Library preparation employed the immunoSEQ multiplex PCR assay. Drawn from immuneACCESS, this table holds only the in-frame rearrangements with V and J called that TCRdb kept. Clones are partly lost; checked studies trace under half to an unresolved V gene and leave the rest unexplained. In this sample the table shows roughly 95,000 clones, just under 95% of which occur a single time. The ten largest clones take up around 3% of the sample.

A remark on this clone: There is no known antigen for this receptor. It has no much larger one-base neighbor in the sample; base qualities were not kept.

The sequence derives from a human donor in good health. The donor label of this sample is uncertain. Sequencing used blood. The sequence is built from TRBV6-4 and TRBJ2-3; the D gene is possibly TRBD2, with 6 bases matching. The encoded CDR3 is CASSDGGDTQYF. The nucleotide sequence reads as follows: TGTGCCAGCAGTGACGGGGGGGATACGCAGTATTTT.